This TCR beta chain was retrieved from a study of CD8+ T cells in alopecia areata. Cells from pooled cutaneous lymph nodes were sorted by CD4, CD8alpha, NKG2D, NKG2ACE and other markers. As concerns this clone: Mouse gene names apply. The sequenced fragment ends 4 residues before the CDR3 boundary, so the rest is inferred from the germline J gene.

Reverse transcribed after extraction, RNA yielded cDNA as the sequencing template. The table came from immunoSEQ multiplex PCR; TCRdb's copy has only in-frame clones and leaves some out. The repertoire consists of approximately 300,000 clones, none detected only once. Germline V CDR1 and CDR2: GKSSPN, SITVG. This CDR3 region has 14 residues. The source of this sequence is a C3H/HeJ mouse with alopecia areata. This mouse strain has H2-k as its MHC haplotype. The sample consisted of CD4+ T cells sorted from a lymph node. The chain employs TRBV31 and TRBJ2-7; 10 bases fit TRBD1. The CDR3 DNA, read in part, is TGTGCCTGGAGTCTTGGACAGGGGGAGTAT. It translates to CAWSLGQGEY. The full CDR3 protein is CAWSLGQGEYEQYF.